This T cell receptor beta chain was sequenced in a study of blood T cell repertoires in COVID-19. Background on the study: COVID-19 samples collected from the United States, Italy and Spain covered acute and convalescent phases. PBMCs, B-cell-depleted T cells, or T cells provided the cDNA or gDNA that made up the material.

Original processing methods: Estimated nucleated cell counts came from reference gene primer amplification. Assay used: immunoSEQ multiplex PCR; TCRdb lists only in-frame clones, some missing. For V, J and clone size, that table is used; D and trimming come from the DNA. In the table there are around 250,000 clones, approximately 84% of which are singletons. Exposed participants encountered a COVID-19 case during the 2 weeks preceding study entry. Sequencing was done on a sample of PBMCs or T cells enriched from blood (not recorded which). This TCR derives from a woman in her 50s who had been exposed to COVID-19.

CDR3 nucleotides: TGCGCCAGCAGCCAAGAGGGGGAGGTGTCCTACAATGAGCAGTTCTTC. Translated: CASSQEGEVSYNEQFF. The chain carries TRBV4-1 and TRBJ2-1; D is possibly TRBD2 (6 bases). The CDR3 contains 16 residues. The V gene's germline CDR1 is MGHRA and CDR2 YSYEKL. V was pared by 0 bases and J by 1 base, with 10 bases between.